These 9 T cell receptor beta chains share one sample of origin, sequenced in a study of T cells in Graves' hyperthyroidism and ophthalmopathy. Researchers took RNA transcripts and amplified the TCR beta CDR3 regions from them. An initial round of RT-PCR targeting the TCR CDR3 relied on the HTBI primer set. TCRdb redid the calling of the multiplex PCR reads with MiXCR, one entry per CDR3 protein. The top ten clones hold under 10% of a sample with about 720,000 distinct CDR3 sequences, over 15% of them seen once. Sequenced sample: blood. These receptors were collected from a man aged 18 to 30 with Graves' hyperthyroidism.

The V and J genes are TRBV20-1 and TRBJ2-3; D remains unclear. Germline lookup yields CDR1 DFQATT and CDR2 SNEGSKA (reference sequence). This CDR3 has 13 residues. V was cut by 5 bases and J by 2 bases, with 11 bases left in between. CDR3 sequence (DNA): TGCAGTGCTCCGAGGCAGGACACAGATACGCAGTATTTT. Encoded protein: CSAPRQDTDTQYF.

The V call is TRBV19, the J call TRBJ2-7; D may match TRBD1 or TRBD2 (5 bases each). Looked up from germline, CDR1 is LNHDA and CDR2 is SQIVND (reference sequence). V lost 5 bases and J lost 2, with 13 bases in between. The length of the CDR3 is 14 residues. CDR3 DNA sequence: TGTGCCAGTAGTTTCGGGGCGCAGACCTACGAGCAGTACTTC. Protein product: CASSFGAQTYEQYF.

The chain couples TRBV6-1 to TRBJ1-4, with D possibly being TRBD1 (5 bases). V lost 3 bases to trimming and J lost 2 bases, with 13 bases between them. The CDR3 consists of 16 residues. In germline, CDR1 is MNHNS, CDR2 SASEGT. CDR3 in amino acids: CASSEFRAETNEKLFF. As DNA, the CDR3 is TGTGCCAGCAGTGAGTTCAGGGCGGAGACTAATGAAAAACTGTTTTTT.

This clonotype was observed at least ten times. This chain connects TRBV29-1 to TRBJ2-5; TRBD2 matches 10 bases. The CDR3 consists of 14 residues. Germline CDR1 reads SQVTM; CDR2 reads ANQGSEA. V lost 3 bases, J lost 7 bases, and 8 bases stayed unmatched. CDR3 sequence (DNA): TGCAGCGTTGATCAGGGGACTAGCGAGGTGACCCAGTACTTC. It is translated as CSVDQGTSEVTQYF.

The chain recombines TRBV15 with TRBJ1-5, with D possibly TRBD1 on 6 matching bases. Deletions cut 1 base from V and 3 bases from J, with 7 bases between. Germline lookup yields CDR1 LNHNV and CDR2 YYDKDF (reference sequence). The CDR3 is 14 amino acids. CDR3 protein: CATSRGTANQPQHF. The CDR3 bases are TGTGCCACCAGCAGAGGGACAGCCAATCAGCCCCAGCATTTT.

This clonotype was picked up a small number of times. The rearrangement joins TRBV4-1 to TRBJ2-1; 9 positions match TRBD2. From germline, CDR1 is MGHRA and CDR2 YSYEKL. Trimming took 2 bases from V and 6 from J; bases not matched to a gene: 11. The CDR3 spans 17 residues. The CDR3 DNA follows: TGCGCCAGCAGCCAAAATCCTTTCGGGACTAGCATCAATGAGCAGTTCTTC. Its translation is CASSQNPFGTSINEQFF.

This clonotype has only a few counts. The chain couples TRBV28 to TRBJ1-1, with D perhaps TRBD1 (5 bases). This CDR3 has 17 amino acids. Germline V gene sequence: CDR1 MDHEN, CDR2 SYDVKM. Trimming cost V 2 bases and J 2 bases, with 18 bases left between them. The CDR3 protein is CASSLGAYLRGNTEAFF. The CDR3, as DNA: TGTGCCAGCAGTTTAGGGGCGTATCTGAGGGGTAACACTGAAGCTTTCTTT.

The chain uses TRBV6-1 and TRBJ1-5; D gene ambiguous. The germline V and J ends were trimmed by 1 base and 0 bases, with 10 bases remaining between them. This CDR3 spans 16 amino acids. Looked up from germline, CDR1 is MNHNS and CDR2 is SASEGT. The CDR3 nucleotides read TGTGCCAGCAGTGAAGAACAGATTTATAGCAATCAGCCCCAGCATTTT. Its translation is CASSEEQIYSNQPQHF.

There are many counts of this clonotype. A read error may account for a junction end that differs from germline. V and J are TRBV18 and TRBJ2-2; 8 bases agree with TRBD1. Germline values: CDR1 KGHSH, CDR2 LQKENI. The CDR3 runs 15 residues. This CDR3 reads CASSPRTGRTGELFF. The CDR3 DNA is TGCGCCAGCAGCCCCCGGACAGGGCGGACCGGGGAGCTGTTTTTT.